This TCR beta chain was observed in a study of blood T cells in healthy people across ages. Across the study: Per two T cells, about one barcoded beta molecule was captured through template switching.

The CDR3 runs to 14 residues. V was pared by 4 bases and J by 2 bases, with 8 bases between. Germline V CDR1 and CDR2: SGHVS, FQNEAQ. Then a second PCR, running roughly 7 to 12 cycles, was carried out with a sample-barcoded 5' primer and a J-beta primer mix. TCRdb ran MiXCR on the 5' RACE reads and lists one entry per CDR3 protein. This sample has around 1.5 million distinct CDR3 sequences, with roughly a third found just once. This clonotype was observed a handful of times. This receptor was taken from a woman younger than 45 in good health. The sequenced sample consisted of blood. The chain carries TRBV7-8 and TRBJ1-4; D not resolved. CDR3 nucleotides: TGTGCCAGCAGCTCCGGGTGGACTAATGAAAAACTGTTTTTT. It translates to CASSSGWTNEKLFF.